This T cell receptor beta chain derives from a study of OX40 agonist ivuxolimab in advanced cancers. About the investigation overall: Ivuxolimab was a fully human IgG2 agonistic monoclonal antibody targeting the costimulatory receptor OX40 (CD134). Of the 52 patients in dose escalation, about 20 had hepatocellular carcinoma, about 15 had melanoma, 9 had renal cell carcinoma and 9 had head and neck cancer. The paper reports the monotherapy dose-escalation portion (N = 52 patients) of the phase I ivuxolimab trial. Prior anti-PD-1, anti-PD-L1 or anti-CTLA-4 therapy was permitted, and checkpoint inhibitors had been received by 40% to 50% of dose-escalation patients. In the dose-escalation cohort, more than 80% of patients were male, and the mean age was around 60 years with a range of roughly 23 to 90. Partial responses occurred in three dose-escalation patients: two with cutaneous melanoma and one with hepatocellular carcinoma. Peripheral TCRbeta sequencing was intended to test whether TCR sequence diversity was altered and clonal T-cell expansion was caused by ivuxolimab. Intravenous ivuxolimab was administered to patients every 2 weeks at six dose levels: 0.01, 0.1, 0.3, 1.5, 3 and 10 mg/kg. Study-wide conclusions, independent of this receptor: Antigen specificity was not determined for the clonally expanded peripheral T cells. After ivuxolimab, CD8+ T cells had more expanded clones than CD4+ T cells on average. Low levels of normalized T-cell clonal expansion were also shown by some nonresponding patients. At doses of 0.1 to 3.0 mg/kg, clonal expansion of both CD4+ and CD8+ blood T cells was observed from baseline to week 6. Partial responders in the 0.1-3.0 mg/kg groups had among the lowest normalized peripheral clonal expansion, especially among CD8+ T cells.

The V end loses 4 bases and the J end loses 5 bases, and a stretch of 15 bases separates them. Spanning cysteine to phenylalanine, the CDR3 consists of 14 amino acids. Of the read, only the CDR3 DNA is kept; its 42 bases are in frame from base 1. According to the germline V gene, CDR1 reads SGHTA and CDR2 reads FQGNSA. To sequence the TCRbeta CDR3 region, genomic DNA was isolated from the sorted cells. The immunoSEQ Assay was used to sequence the TCRbeta CDR3 regions. Not all clones reach the TCRdb copy of this immuneACCESS table, which keeps in-frame sequences only. Checked studies attribute under half of the gap to unresolved V genes and leave the rest unexplained. The sample has tens of thousands of clones on record, approximately 80% of them singletons. Over 0.4% of the sample rests with the top ten. The trial excluded patients who had a history of autoimmune disease or who were on systemic immunosuppression. Peripheral blood for TCR sequencing was drawn from every dose cohort at baseline, at cycle 4 day 1 and at cycle 7 day 1. Samples were obtained from an open-label, multicenter, first-in-human phase I dose-escalation trial of ivuxolimab. Adults with locally advanced or metastatic melanoma, renal cell carcinoma, hepatocellular carcinoma or head and neck squamous cell carcinoma were enrolled in the trial. Before TCR sequencing, CD4+ T cells and CD8+ T cells from peripheral blood were sorted into separate populations.

As regards this clone: Its recognized antigen is unknown. No base-level quality is on record; no much larger clone is a single base apart.

The TCR sequence derives from an adult with an advanced solid tumor such as melanoma, head and neck, liver or kidney cancer. Recombination connected TRBV7-2 to TRBJ2-7, with the D gene uncertain. Source: CD4+ or CD8+ T cells sorted from blood, taken in a trial of the OX40 agonist ivuxolimab. The CDR3 protein: CASSSRRATHEQYF. The DNA sequence is TGTGCCAGCAGCTCCCGGAGAGCGACCCACGAGCAGTACTTC.